The following is a TCR beta chain sequence with its context. Antigen: not known. Sequence at one end of the junction differs from germline and may be a read error. Synthesis of TCR beta cDNA was carried out from 450 to 500 ng total RNA with a constant-region primer. Three nested multiplex PCR rounds, a slightly modified ARM-PCR method, built the TCR beta libraries. PCR rounds one and two used TRBV1-TRBV30 forward primers with a C-beta reverse primer for approximately 10 cycles each. From the multiplex PCR reads, TCRdb called clonotypes with MiXCR, one entry per CDR3 protein. The sample holds some 190,000 distinct CDR3 sequences; 60% are singletons and the top ten take 65% to 80%. RNA was extracted from whole blood without cell sorting, alongside germline DNA. In advance of surgery, 3 to 4.5 milliliters of peripheral blood were collected. This CDR3 contains 11 residues. CDR1 and CDR2 from the germline V gene are SEHNR and FQNEAQ (reference sequence).

This entry comes from a study of tumor-infiltrating lymphocytes in primary liver carcinoma. Study observations and caveats: Researchers did not compare CD4+ and CD8+ repertoires, as samples were bulk unsorted.

Sequencing was carried out using peripheral blood. V usage is TRBV7-9 and J usage is TRBJ2-1; the D is unclear. This receptor was taken from a middle-aged man with primary liver carcinoma and hepatitis B virus infection. The chain's CDR3 is CASGLGQEQFF. DNA for the CDR3: TGTGCCAGCGGCTTAGGTCAGGAGCAGTTCTTC.